Below are 10 T cell receptor beta chains sequenced from a single sample in a study of T-cell memory formation after mild COVID-19. In TCRdb, the 5' RACE reads were re-called with MiXCR into one record per CDR3 protein. The sample holds more than 80,000 distinct CDR3 sequences, 15% to 20% seen once. Material: PBMCs or a T cell subset sorted from them (not recorded which). Every receptor here comes from an adult woman who had mild COVID-19 (a few samples of this study predate the infection). Cell type and time point are not known.

This clonotype was observed a few times. This chain links TRBV15 with TRBJ2-5, with 9 bases lining up with TRBD2. The germline CDR1 and CDR2 sequences are LNHNV and YYDKDF (reference sequence). Trimming removed 3 bases from V and 9 bases from J; junction bases left unmatched: 5. CDR3 size: 13 residues. In nucleotides, the CDR3 is TGTGCCACCAGCAGGACTAGCGGAGGGGCCCAGTACTTC. Translating it yields CATSRTSGGAQYF.

The chain is built from TRBV5-4 and TRBJ2-5; 13 bases line up with TRBD2. Germline values: CDR1 SGHNT, CDR2 YYREEE (reference sequence). This CDR3 region has 16 residues. V shed 2 bases and J 4 bases; nucleotides not matched to a gene: 5. CDR3 amino acids: CASSFTSGRALETQYF. CDR3 nucleotide sequence: TGTGCCAGCAGCTTCACTAGCGGGAGGGCCCTAGAGACCCAGTACTTC.

Only a few counts were recorded for this clonotype. This chain links TRBV7-9 with TRBJ2-3; 8 positions agree with TRBD1. The CDR3 sequence is 16 residues long. Germline CDR1 SEHNR, CDR2 FQNEAQ (reference sequence). With 5 bases clipped from V and 2 bases from J, the junction kept 9 bases outside the gene matches. For the CDR3, the DNA is TGTGCCAGCAGCCACTTAACAGGGGGAGACACAGATACGCAGTATTTT. Amino acids: CASSHLTGGDTDTQYF.

This clonotype was seen only a few times. The J gene is TRBJ1-1, the V gene TRBV7-9; 7 bases map to TRBD1. V dropped 5 bases and J dropped 5; count of bases not matched to a gene: 8. Germline V gene sequence: CDR1 SEHNR, CDR2 FQNEAQ (reference sequence). The CDR3 is 14 amino acids. The CDR3 spells CASSQLGGETEAFF. The DNA of the CDR3 is TGTGCCAGCAGCCAATTAGGGGGCGAGACTGAAGCTTTCTTT. Full variable domain (missing parts from reference TRBV7-9 and TRBJ1-1): DTGVSQNPRHKITKRGQNVTFRCDPISEHNRLYWYRQTLGQGPEFLTYFQNEAQLEKSRLLSDRFSAERPKGSFSTLEIQRTEQGDSAMYLCASSQLGGETEAFFGQGTRLTVV.

The chain joins TRBV6-5 to TRBJ2-3, with 14 nucleotides matching TRBD2. The CDR3 runs 16 residues. With 6 bases clipped from V and 5 bases from J, the junction kept 7 bases outside the gene matches. Looked up from germline, CDR1 is MNHEY and CDR2 is SVGAGI. The CDR3 reads CASRTTSGGAVDTQYF. CDR3 bases: TGTGCCAGCAGGACGACTAGCGGGGGGGCCGTAGATACGCAGTATTTT.

This clonotype was picked up a small number of times. CDR3 amino acids: CASSFWSAGSSYEQYF. The CDR3 DNA reads as TGCGCCAGCAGCTTTTGGTCGGCGGGTAGCTCCTACGAGCAGTACTTC. The J gene is TRBJ2-7, the V gene TRBV5-1; D may be TRBD2 (5 bases). The CDR3 loop spans 16 amino acids. V was cut by 2 bases and J by 0 bases, with 15 bases left in between. Germline CDR1 is SGHRS and CDR2 is YFSETQ.

This clonotype was observed a few times. The chain is built from TRBV24-1 and TRBJ2-3, with 8 bases lining up with TRBD2. The CDR3 has 16 residues. Germline V gene sequence: CDR1 KGHDR, CDR2 SFDVKD. V dropped 3 bases and J dropped 3; count of bases not matched to a gene: 7. The CDR3 sequence is CATSDPPASGTDTQYF. CDR3 sequence (DNA): TGTGCCACCAGTGATCCACCGGCTAGCGGGACAGATACGCAGTATTTT.

On this clonotype: At one boundary the junction diverges from the germline segment, which might be a read error. The chain employs TRBV7-9 and TRBJ1-5; D is unclear. The CDR3 has 13 residues. Germline loops: CDR1 SEHNR, CDR2 FQNEAQ (reference sequence). In DNA form, the CDR3 reads TGTGCCAGCAGCTTAGATGAGGAATCAAGAAGGAATTTT. Its protein product is CASSLDEESRRNF.

This clonotype was detected only a few times. The chain has TRBV5-1 and TRBJ1-1; 9 bases are shared with TRBD1. V trimming: 5 bases; J trimming: 4 bases; junction bases outside the gene matches: 0. CDR1 and CDR2 (germline): SGHRS, YFSETQ. This CDR3 comprises 12 residues. In DNA, the CDR3 is TGCGCCAGCAGACAGGGGGCCACTGAAGCTTTCTTT. Translated, it gives CASRQGATEAFF.

The chain links TRBV2 to TRBJ1-2; D gene uncertain. V shed 6 bases and J shed 1 base, with 18 bases lying between them. Germline values: CDR1 SNHLY, CDR2 FYNNEI. This CDR3 is built from 16 residues. The CDR3 bases are TGTGCCAGCAGGGAGGGAATCGGAGAGCTTAACTATGGCTACACCTTC. It translates to CASREGIGELNYGYTF.